The sequence of this TCR beta chain was determined in a study of regulatory T cells in long-lasting Graves disease. This clonotype came up many times. To make TCR beta libraries, researchers used iRepertoire HTBI primers and Arm-PCR of CDR3 regions. TCRdb reprocessed the multiplex PCR reads via MiXCR and lists one record per CDR3 protein. The table lists 350,000 to 450,000 distinct CDR3 sequences, approximately 16% of them singletons, with roughly 7.7% in the top ten. Indicated time point: newly diagnosed GD, antithyroid drugs for less than 3 months. TCR sequences were obtained from RNA taken from PBMCs. The germline CDR1 and CDR2 sequences are KGHSH and LQKENI. CDR3 length: 16 amino acids. V gave up 3 bases and J gave up 4 bases, with 16 bases separating them. These data were also reused for a study on T cells in Graves' hyperthyroidism and ophthalmopathy. That study reports: Blood held most thyroid clonotypes expanded above 0.001 frequency. In validation, the model predicted ophthalmopathy. These predictions came a median about 6.8 months before onset.

The chain links TRBV18 to TRBJ1-5; maybe TRBD1 (5 bases). The sample here was peripheral blood mononuclear cells (PBMCs), taken at new diagnosis, from a patient treated with antithyroid drugs. The TCR was taken from a woman in her 40s with Graves disease. CDR3 nucleotides: TGTGCCAGCTCACCTATCCCGGGACGGTGGAATCAGCCCCAGCATTTT. Its protein is CASSPIPGRWNQPQHF. Based on the CDR3 plus reference TRBV18 and TRBJ1-5, the full variable domain is NAGVMQNPRHLVRRRGQEARLRCSPMKGHSHVYWYRQLPEEGLKFMVYLQKENIIDESGMPKERFSAEFPKEGPSILRIQQVVRGDSAAYFCASSPIPGRWNQPQHFGDGTRLSIL.